A selection of T cell receptor beta chains follows, all from one sample in a study of blood T cells in healthy people across ages. One entry per CDR3 protein, called by TCRdb with MiXCR from the 5' RACE reads. The sample holds about 1,400,000 distinct CDR3 sequences; around 55% are singletons and the top ten take about 6.7%. Sequencing was performed on blood. These TCRs come from a man in his late teens or twenties in good health. Each CDR3 is given with its conserved first and last residue. Each record gives: CDR3 protein, CDR3 DNA, clone size, D gene, J gene, V gene. A D gene is named only where the DNA matches it firmly. Expanded clones get a size class; other rows say once, few or many, or leave the size out.

cdr3_aa: CASRRSEGQYF
cdr3_nt: TGTGCCAGCCGGCGCTCGGAGGGACAGTATTTT
clone_size: -
d_call: -
j_call: TRBJ2-3
v_call: TRBV12-3/TRBV12-4

cdr3_aa: CASSLWQGPYNEQFF
cdr3_nt: TGCGCCAGCAGCCTCTGGCAGGGGCCCTACAATGAGCAGTTCTTC
clone_size: -
d_call: -
j_call: TRBJ2-1
v_call: TRBV5-1

cdr3_aa: CASSYRASFNEQFF
cdr3_nt: TGTGCCAGCAGCTACCGGGCATCTTTCAATGAGCAGTTCTTC
clone_size: few
d_call: -
j_call: TRBJ2-1
v_call: TRBV7-9

cdr3_aa: CASSSRDRGGEAFF
cdr3_nt: TGCGCCAGCAGCTCCCGGGACAGGGGAGGAGAAGCTTTCTTT
clone_size: -
d_call: TRBD1
j_call: TRBJ1-1
v_call: TRBV5-1

cdr3_aa: CASSLGWANEQFF
cdr3_nt: TGTGCCAGCAGCTTAGGTTGGGCCAATGAGCAGTTCTTC
clone_size: -
d_call: -
j_call: TRBJ2-1
v_call: TRBV7-9

cdr3_aa: CASSQDRRGRGTDTQYF
cdr3_nt: TGTGCCAGCAGCCAAGATCGGCGCGGGAGGGGCACAGATACGCAGTATTTT
clone_size: -
d_call: TRBD2
j_call: TRBJ2-3
v_call: TRBV14

cdr3_aa: CASSKQGEGKNIQYF
cdr3_nt: TGTGCCAGCAGTAAGCAGGGAGAGGGCAAAAACATTCAGTACTTC
clone_size: few
d_call: -
j_call: TRBJ2-4
v_call: TRBV27

cdr3_aa: CASSLGQRSGGPTDTQYF
cdr3_nt: TGTGCCAGCAGCTTAGGCCAGAGAAGCGGGGGGCCCACAGATACGCAGTATTTT
clone_size: -
d_call: TRBD2
j_call: TRBJ2-3
v_call: TRBV7-9

cdr3_aa: CASSQGNRESSGANVLTF
cdr3_nt: TGTGCCAGCAGCCAAGGGAACAGAGAGAGCTCTGGGGCCAACGTCCTGACTTTC
clone_size: -
d_call: -
j_call: TRBJ2-6
v_call: TRBV3-1

cdr3_aa: CASSQEGSPAGWHNEQFF
cdr3_nt: TGTGCCAGCAGCCAAGAAGGTTCCCCCGCAGGGTGGCACAATGAGCAGTTCTTC
clone_size: -
d_call: -
j_call: TRBJ2-1
v_call: TRBV14

cdr3_aa: CSVVPKYNEQFF
cdr3_nt: TGCAGCGTTGTACCCAAATACAATGAGCAGTTCTTC
clone_size: -
d_call: -
j_call: TRBJ2-1
v_call: TRBV29-1

cdr3_aa: CASGRERYNEQFF
cdr3_nt: TGTGCCAGCGGCAGGGAGAGGTACAATGAGCAGTTCTTC
clone_size: -
d_call: -
j_call: TRBJ2-1
v_call: TRBV6-5

cdr3_aa: CASSQAEGGDYGYTF
cdr3_nt: TGCGCCAGCAGCCAAGCCGAGGGGGGTGACTATGGCTACACCTTC
clone_size: -
d_call: -
j_call: TRBJ1-2
v_call: TRBV4-1

cdr3_aa: CASIKNYGYTF
cdr3_nt: TGTGCCAGCATCAAGAACTATGGCTACACCTTC
clone_size: -
d_call: -
j_call: TRBJ1-2
v_call: TRBV2

cdr3_aa: CASHRVDTQYF
cdr3_nt: TGTGCCAGCCATCGGGTAGATACGCAGTATTTT
clone_size: -
d_call: -
j_call: TRBJ2-3
v_call: TRBV6-1

cdr3_aa: CSATWAIYNSPLHF
cdr3_nt: TGCAGTGCTACCTGGGCGATCTATAATTCACCCCTCCACTTT
clone_size: -
d_call: -
j_call: TRBJ1-6
v_call: TRBV20-1

cdr3_aa: CASNLPGGSGELFF
cdr3_nt: TGTGCCAGCAACCTCCCGGGGGGTTCTGGGGAGCTGTTTTTT
clone_size: -
d_call: TRBD2
j_call: TRBJ2-2
v_call: TRBV4-2

cdr3_aa: CSVEDTLAGGPYNEQFF
cdr3_nt: TGCAGCGTTGAAGATACCCTAGCGGGAGGCCCCTACAATGAGCAGTTCTTC
clone_size: -
d_call: TRBD2
j_call: TRBJ2-1
v_call: TRBV29-1

cdr3_aa: CASNVGLAGGQETQYF
cdr3_nt: TGCGCCAGCAACGTCGGACTAGCGGGAGGTCAAGAGACCCAGTACTTC
clone_size: once
d_call: TRBD2
j_call: TRBJ2-5
v_call: TRBV10-2

cdr3_aa: CASSLSLGDGQPQHF
cdr3_nt: TGTGCCAGCAGTTTATCGCTCGGGGACGGACAGCCCCAGCATTTT
clone_size: -
d_call: -
j_call: TRBJ1-5
v_call: TRBV28

cdr3_aa: CASSYGVSRTEAFF
cdr3_nt: TGCGCCAGCAGCTATGGAGTCAGTCGGACTGAAGCTTTCTTT
clone_size: -
d_call: -
j_call: TRBJ1-1
v_call: TRBV4-1

cdr3_aa: CSVATSRELFF
cdr3_nt: TGCAGCGTAGCCACGAGTCGGGAGCTGTTTTTT
clone_size: -
d_call: -
j_call: TRBJ2-2
v_call: TRBV29-1

cdr3_aa: CSASPGGYEQYF
cdr3_nt: TGCAGTGCTAGCCCTGGGGGTTACGAGCAGTACTTC
clone_size: few
d_call: -
j_call: TRBJ2-7
v_call: TRBV20-1

cdr3_aa: CASGTGHGTQYF
cdr3_nt: TGTGCTAGTGGGACAGGTCACGGTACGCAGTATTTT
clone_size: -
d_call: -
j_call: TRBJ2-3
v_call: TRBV12-5

cdr3_aa: CASSQDWTQNEQFF
cdr3_nt: TGTGCCAGCAGCCAGGACTGGACCCAAAATGAGCAGTTCTTC
clone_size: -
d_call: -
j_call: TRBJ2-1
v_call: TRBV3-1

cdr3_aa: CASKLGEAGGFSYEQYF
cdr3_nt: TGCGCCAGCAAACTGGGCGAGGCGGGGGGCTTTTCCTACGAGCAGTACTTC
clone_size: -
d_call: TRBD2
j_call: TRBJ2-7
v_call: TRBV5-1

cdr3_aa: CSAPGQGGTGELFF
cdr3_nt: TGCAGTGCTCCTGGACAGGGAGGCACCGGGGAGCTGTTTTTT
clone_size: -
d_call: TRBD1
j_call: TRBJ2-2
v_call: TRBV20-1

cdr3_aa: CASSPGDNGYTF
cdr3_nt: TGTGCCAGCAGTCCCGGGGACAATGGCTACACCTTC
clone_size: -
d_call: -
j_call: TRBJ1-2
v_call: TRBV12-3/TRBV12-4

cdr3_aa: CAISESRRGRTDTQYF
cdr3_nt: TGTGCCATCAGTGAGTCGAGGCGGGGGCGGACAGATACGCAGTATTTT
clone_size: -
d_call: -
j_call: TRBJ2-3
v_call: TRBV10-3

cdr3_aa: CSVEIAGMSEQYF
cdr3_nt: TGCAGCGTCGAGATAGCGGGAATGAGCGAGCAGTACTTC
clone_size: few
d_call: TRBD2
j_call: TRBJ2-7
v_call: TRBV29-1

cdr3_aa: CASSSDRVEQYF
cdr3_nt: TGTGCCAGCAGTTCAGACAGGGTCGAGCAGTACTTC
clone_size: few
d_call: TRBD1
j_call: TRBJ2-7
v_call: TRBV6-5

cdr3_aa: CASSKDREGYNEQYF
cdr3_nt: TGTGCCAGCAGCAAGGACAGGGAGGGGTACAATGAGCAGTACTTC
clone_size: once
d_call: -
j_call: TRBJ2-7
v_call: TRBV11-1

cdr3_aa: CSAVRDRGSSVYEQYF
cdr3_nt: TGCAGTGCTGTGAGGGACAGGGGTTCCTCGGTCTACGAGCAGTACTTC
clone_size: -
d_call: TRBD1
j_call: TRBJ2-7
v_call: TRBV20-1

cdr3_aa: CATSANKGWTQYF
cdr3_nt: TGTGCCACCAGTGCTAACAAGGGGTGGACCCAGTACTTC
clone_size: -
d_call: -
j_call: TRBJ2-5
v_call: TRBV24-1

cdr3_aa: CASSAGPIGGYTF
cdr3_nt: TGTGCCAGCAGCGCAGGACCTATAGGCGGCTACACCTTC
clone_size: -
d_call: -
j_call: TRBJ1-2
v_call: TRBV7-9

cdr3_aa: CASRSTSGVLSYNEQFF
cdr3_nt: TGTGCCAGCAGATCGACTAGCGGGGTCCTTAGTTACAATGAGCAGTTCTTC
clone_size: few
d_call: TRBD2
j_call: TRBJ2-1
v_call: TRBV27

cdr3_aa: CASSQEDSTVYGYTF
cdr3_nt: TGTGCCAGCAGCCAAGAAGACTCTACCGTATATGGCTACACCTTC
clone_size: -
d_call: -
j_call: TRBJ1-2
v_call: TRBV4-2

cdr3_aa: CASSPRTGVGEQYF
cdr3_nt: TGTGCCAGCAGCCCCCGGACAGGGGTAGGTGAGCAGTACTTC
clone_size: -
d_call: TRBD1
j_call: TRBJ2-7
v_call: TRBV9

cdr3_aa: CAISGRAQETQYF
cdr3_nt: TGTGCCATCAGTGGCAGGGCCCAAGAGACCCAGTACTTC
clone_size: -
d_call: -
j_call: TRBJ2-5
v_call: TRBV10-3

cdr3_aa: CSVEYGVPGTEAFF
cdr3_nt: TGCAGCGTTGAATATGGGGTCCCCGGCACTGAAGCTTTCTTT
clone_size: -
d_call: -
j_call: TRBJ1-1
v_call: TRBV29-1

cdr3_aa: CASSFARNQPQHF
cdr3_nt: TGTGCCAGCAGTTTTGCACGAAATCAGCCCCAGCATTTT
clone_size: once
d_call: -
j_call: TRBJ1-5
v_call: TRBV12-3/TRBV12-4

cdr3_aa: CASINLRTSGSPDTQYF
cdr3_nt: TGTGCCAGCATCAATCTACGGACTAGCGGGAGCCCAGATACGCAGTATTTT
clone_size: -
d_call: TRBD2
j_call: TRBJ2-3
v_call: TRBV27

cdr3_aa: CASTPERGQGGIYEQFF
cdr3_nt: TGTGCCAGCACCCCAGAGAGAGGGCAGGGGGGTATCTATGAGCAGTTCTTC
clone_size: few
d_call: -
j_call: TRBJ2-1
v_call: TRBV21-1

cdr3_aa: CASSLLRGLVETQYF
cdr3_nt: TGTGCCAGCAGCTTACTCAGGGGTCTAGTAGAGACCCAGTACTTC
clone_size: -
d_call: -
j_call: TRBJ2-5
v_call: TRBV7-9

cdr3_aa: CSAREGSLNTEAFF
cdr3_nt: TGCAGTGCTAGAGAGGGCAGCTTGAACACTGAAGCTTTCTTT
clone_size: -
d_call: -
j_call: TRBJ1-1
v_call: TRBV20-1

cdr3_aa: CSVGGGVVAESTDTQYF
cdr3_nt: TGCAGCGTTGGGGGAGGGGTCGTAGCGGAGAGCACAGATACGCAGTATTTT
clone_size: few
d_call: TRBD2
j_call: TRBJ2-3
v_call: TRBV29-1

cdr3_aa: CASSLSLLRDSYGYTF
cdr3_nt: TGCGCCAGCAGCCTATCCCTCCTCCGGGACAGCTATGGCTACACCTTC
clone_size: few
d_call: TRBD1
j_call: TRBJ1-2
v_call: TRBV5-1

cdr3_aa: CASSGSGDSTNTQYF
cdr3_nt: TGCGCCAGCAGCGGTAGCGGAGACAGCACAAATACGCAGTATTTT
clone_size: -
d_call: -
j_call: TRBJ2-3
v_call: TRBV4-1

cdr3_aa: CASSPVRLTETQYF
cdr3_nt: TGTGCCAGCTCCCCCGTGAGGTTAACAGAGACCCAGTACTTC
clone_size: few
d_call: -
j_call: TRBJ2-5
v_call: TRBV18

cdr3_aa: CASSQVQGRGTEAFF
cdr3_nt: TGTGCCAGCAGCCAAGTTCAGGGGCGGGGGACTGAAGCTTTCTTT
clone_size: -
d_call: -
j_call: TRBJ1-1
v_call: TRBV14

cdr3_aa: CSARDRTGGYGQPQHF
cdr3_nt: TGCAGTGCTAGAGACCGAACAGGGGGCTACGGTCAGCCCCAGCATTTT
clone_size: -
d_call: TRBD1
j_call: TRBJ1-5
v_call: TRBV20-1

cdr3_aa: CATSRGLAGTQETQYF
cdr3_nt: TGTGCCACCAGCAGGGGACTAGCGGGGACCCAAGAGACCCAGTACTTC
clone_size: few
d_call: TRBD2
j_call: TRBJ2-5
v_call: TRBV15

cdr3_aa: CASSVGLAGVTDTQYF
cdr3_nt: TGTGCCAGCAGCGTAGGTCTAGCGGGAGTCACAGATACGCAGTATTTT
clone_size: -
d_call: TRBD2
j_call: TRBJ2-3
v_call: TRBV9

cdr3_aa: CASSQERGVSYNEQFF
cdr3_nt: TGCGCCAGCAGCCAAGAGAGGGGGGTCTCCTACAATGAGCAGTTCTTC
clone_size: -
d_call: -
j_call: TRBJ2-1
v_call: TRBV4-1

cdr3_aa: CASSPGTGPPYEQYF
cdr3_nt: TGTGCCAGCAGCCCCGGGACGGGTCCACCCTACGAGCAGTACTTC
clone_size: -
d_call: -
j_call: TRBJ2-7
v_call: TRBV7-2

cdr3_aa: CASSVTPVTGANVLTF
cdr3_nt: TGTGCCAGCAGTGTCACGCCGGTAACTGGGGCCAACGTCCTGACTTTC
clone_size: -
d_call: -
j_call: TRBJ2-6
v_call: TRBV27

cdr3_aa: CSAGGLAGGEQYF
cdr3_nt: TGCAGTGCGGGTGGGCTAGCGGGAGGTGAGCAGTACTTC
clone_size: few
d_call: TRBD2
j_call: TRBJ2-7
v_call: TRBV20-1

cdr3_aa: CASSQDPSGFYEQYF
cdr3_nt: TGTGCCAGCAGCCAAGATCCATCTGGTTTCTACGAGCAGTACTTC
clone_size: -
d_call: -
j_call: TRBJ2-7
v_call: TRBV3-1

cdr3_aa: CASSLLLHWDQGAQYF
cdr3_nt: TGTGCCAGCAGTTTATTGCTCCATTGGGACCAAGGGGCCCAGTACTTC
clone_size: few
d_call: -
j_call: TRBJ2-5
v_call: TRBV28